This T cell receptor (beta chain) originates from a study of metastatic and nonmetastatic thyroid tumors. For the study at large: Samples came from malignant and benign thyroid patients, and repertoires were compared across blood and tumor or nodule tissue.

All patients were untreated before thyroid surgery. This clone has ten or more counts. Its target is unknown. Findings of the study overall: Malignant tumors reportedly showed significantly higher TCR beta diversity than benign nodules in both blood and tumor.

Authors' analysis steps: To classify distant metastasis in papillary thyroid cancer, a model was built from CDR3 differences across clinicopathological groups. From the PCR reads, TCRdb re-called clones with MiXCR. V and J calls and clone size were set by TCRdb, not the authors. The sample includes roughly 40,000 clones, 16% of them seen just once. Trimming shortened V by 4 bases and J by 6 bases, and 15 bases separated the two germline ends. The CDR3 is made up of 15 amino acids. The germline V gene encodes CDR1 SGHDN and CDR2 FVKESK. The receptor was derived from a female donor with papillary thyroid cancer or a benign thyroid nodule (not recorded which). Some clones in this sample may be carry-over from other donors' samples. The chain couples TRBV14 to TRBJ2-2; no clear D. The sample comprised blood. CDR3 coding DNA: TGTGCCAGCAGCCCCTCGGTAAACCCTGCCGGGGAGCTGTTTTTT. Residues: CASSPSVNPAGELFF.